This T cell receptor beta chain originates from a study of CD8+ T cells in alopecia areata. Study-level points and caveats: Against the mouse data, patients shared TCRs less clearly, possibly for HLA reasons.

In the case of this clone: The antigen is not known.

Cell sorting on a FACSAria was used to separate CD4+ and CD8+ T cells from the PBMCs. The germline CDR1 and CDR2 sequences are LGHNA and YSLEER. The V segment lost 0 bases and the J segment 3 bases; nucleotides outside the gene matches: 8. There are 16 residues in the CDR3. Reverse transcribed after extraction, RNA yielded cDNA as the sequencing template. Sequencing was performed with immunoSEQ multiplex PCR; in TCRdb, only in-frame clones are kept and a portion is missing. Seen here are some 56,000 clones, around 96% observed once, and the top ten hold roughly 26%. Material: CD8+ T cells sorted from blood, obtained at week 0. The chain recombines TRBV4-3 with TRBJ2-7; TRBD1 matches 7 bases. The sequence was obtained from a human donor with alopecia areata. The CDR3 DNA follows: TGCGCCAGCAGCCAAGATACGACAGGGTGGGTCTACGAGCAGTACTTC. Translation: CASSQDTTGWVYEQYF.